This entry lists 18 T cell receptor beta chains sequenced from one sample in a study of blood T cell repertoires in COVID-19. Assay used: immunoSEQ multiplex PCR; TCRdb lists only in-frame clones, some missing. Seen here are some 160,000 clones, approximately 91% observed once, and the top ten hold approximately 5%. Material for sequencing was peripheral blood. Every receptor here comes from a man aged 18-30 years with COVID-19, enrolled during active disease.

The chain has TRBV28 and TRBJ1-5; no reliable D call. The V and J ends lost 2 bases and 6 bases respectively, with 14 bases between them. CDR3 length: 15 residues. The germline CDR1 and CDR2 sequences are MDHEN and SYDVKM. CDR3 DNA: TGTGCCAGCAGTTTAAGAGGAGGGTGGACTCAGCCCCAGCATTTT. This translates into CASSLRGGWTQPQHF.

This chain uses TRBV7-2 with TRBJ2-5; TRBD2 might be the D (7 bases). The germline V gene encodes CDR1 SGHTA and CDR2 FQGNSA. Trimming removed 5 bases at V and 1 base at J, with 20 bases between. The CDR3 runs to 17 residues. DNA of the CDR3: TGTGCCAGCAGCCCCCTGGGGGCGGGAGCCTCCCAAGAGACCCAGTACTTC. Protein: CASSPLGAGASQETQYF.

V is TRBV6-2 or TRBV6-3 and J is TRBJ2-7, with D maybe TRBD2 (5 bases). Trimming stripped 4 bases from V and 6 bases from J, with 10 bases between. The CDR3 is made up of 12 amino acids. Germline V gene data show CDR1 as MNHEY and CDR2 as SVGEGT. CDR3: CASSSLGGEQYF. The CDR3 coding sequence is TGTGCCAGCAGTTCGCTAGGAGGCGAGCAGTACTTC.

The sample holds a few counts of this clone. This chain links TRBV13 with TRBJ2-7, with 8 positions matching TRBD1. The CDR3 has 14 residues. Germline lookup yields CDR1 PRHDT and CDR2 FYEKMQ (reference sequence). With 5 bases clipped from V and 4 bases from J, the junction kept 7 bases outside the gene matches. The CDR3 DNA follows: TGTGCCAGCAGCCGATGGACAGGGAGTTACGAGCAGTACTTC. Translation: CASSRWTGSYEQYF.

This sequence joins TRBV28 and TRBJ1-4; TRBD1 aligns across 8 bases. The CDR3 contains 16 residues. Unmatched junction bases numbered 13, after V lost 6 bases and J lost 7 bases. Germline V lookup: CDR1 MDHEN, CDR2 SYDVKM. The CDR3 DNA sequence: TGTGCCAGCAGCCCTGCCGCAGGGGGCGGTATTGAAAAACTGTTTTTT. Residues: CASSPAAGGGIEKLFF. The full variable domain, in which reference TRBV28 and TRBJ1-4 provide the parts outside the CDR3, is DVKVTQSSRYLVKRTGEKVFLECVQDMDHENMFWYRQDPGLGLRLIYFSYDVKMKEKGDIPEGYSVSREKKERFSLILESASTNQTSMYLCASSPAAGGGIEKLFFGSGTQLSVL.

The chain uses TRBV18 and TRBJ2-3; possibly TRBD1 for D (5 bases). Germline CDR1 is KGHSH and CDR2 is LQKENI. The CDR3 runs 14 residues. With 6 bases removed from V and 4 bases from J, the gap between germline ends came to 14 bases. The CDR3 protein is CASSPGLYADTQYF. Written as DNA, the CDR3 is TGTGCCAGCTCGCCAGGGCTTTACGCAGATACGCAGTATTTT.

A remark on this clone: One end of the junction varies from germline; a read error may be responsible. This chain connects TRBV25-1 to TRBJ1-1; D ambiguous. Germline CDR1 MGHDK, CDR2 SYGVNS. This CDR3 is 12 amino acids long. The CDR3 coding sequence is TGTGCCAGCAGTGGCGAGGCGGCTACTGCCCTATTT. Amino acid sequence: CASSGEAATALF.

CDR3 nucleotides: TGTGCCAGCAGCCCTTCGGGGAGCGGGACAGGGGTTTTCTTT. Translated: CASSPSGSGTGVFF. The chain joins TRBV7-9 to TRBJ1-1; 10 nucleotides match TRBD1. Germline CDR1 SEHNR, CDR2 FQNEAQ (reference sequence). There are 14 residues in the CDR3. The J segment lost 13 bases and the V segment lost 5 bases, leaving 13 bases of the junction unmatched. Based on the CDR3 plus reference TRBV7-9 and TRBJ1-1, the full variable domain is DTGVSQNPRHKITKRGQNVTFRCDPISEHNRLYWYRQTLGQGPEFLTYFQNEAQLEKSRLLSDRFSAERPKGSFSTLEIQRTEQGDSAMYLCASSPSGSGTGVFFGQGTRLTVV.

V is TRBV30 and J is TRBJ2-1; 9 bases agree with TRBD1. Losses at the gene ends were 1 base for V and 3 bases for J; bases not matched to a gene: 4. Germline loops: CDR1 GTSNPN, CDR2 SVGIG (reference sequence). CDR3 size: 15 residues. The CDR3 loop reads CAWSGLTGGYNEQFF. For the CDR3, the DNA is TGTGCCTGGAGTGGCTTGACAGGGGGCTACAATGAGCAGTTCTTC.

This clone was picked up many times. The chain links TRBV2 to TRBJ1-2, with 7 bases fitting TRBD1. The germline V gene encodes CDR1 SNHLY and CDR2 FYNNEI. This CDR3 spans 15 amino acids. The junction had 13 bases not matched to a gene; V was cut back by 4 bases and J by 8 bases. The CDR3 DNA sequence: TGTGCCAGCAGTGGACCGGGACAGACCGAGCGGGGCTACACCTTC. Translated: CASSGPGQTERGYTF.

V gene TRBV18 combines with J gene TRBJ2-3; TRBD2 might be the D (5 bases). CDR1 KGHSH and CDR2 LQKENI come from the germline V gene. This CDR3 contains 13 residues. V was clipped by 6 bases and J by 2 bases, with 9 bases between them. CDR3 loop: CASSWTVTDTQYF. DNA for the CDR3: TGTGCCAGCTCCTGGACTGTCACAGATACGCAGTATTTT. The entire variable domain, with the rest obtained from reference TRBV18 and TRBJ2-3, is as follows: NAGVMQNPRHLVRRRGQEARLRCSPMKGHSHVYWYRQLPEEGLKFMVYLQKENIIDESGMPKERFSAEFPKEGPSILRIQQVVRGDSAAYFCASSWTVTDTQYFGPGTRLTVL.

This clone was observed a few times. The chain's CDR3 is CASSRVGEKLFF. The CDR3 coding sequence is TGTGCCAGCAGCCGGGTGGGCGAAAAACTGTTTTTT. The V gene is TRBV7-8, the J gene TRBJ1-4; unclear D gene. The CDR3 length is 12 residues. V was clipped by 5 bases and J by 8 bases, with 9 bases between them. The germline gives CDR1 SGHVS, CDR2 FQNEAQ.

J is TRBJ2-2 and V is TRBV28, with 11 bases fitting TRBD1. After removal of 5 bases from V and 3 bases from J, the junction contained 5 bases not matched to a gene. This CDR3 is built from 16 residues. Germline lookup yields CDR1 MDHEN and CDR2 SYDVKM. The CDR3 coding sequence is TGTGCCAGCAGTCGTCCGGGACAGGGGGACACCGGGGAGCTGTTTTTT. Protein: CASSRPGQGDTGELFF.

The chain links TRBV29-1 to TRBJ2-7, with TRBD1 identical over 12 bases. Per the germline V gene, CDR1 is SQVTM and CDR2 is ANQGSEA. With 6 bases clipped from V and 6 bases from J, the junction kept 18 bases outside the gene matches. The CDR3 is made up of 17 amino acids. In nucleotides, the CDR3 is TGCAGCGTACTTTATACCGGGACAGGGGGCGTCTGGGTCGAGCAGTACTTC. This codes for CSVLYTGTGGVWVEQYF.

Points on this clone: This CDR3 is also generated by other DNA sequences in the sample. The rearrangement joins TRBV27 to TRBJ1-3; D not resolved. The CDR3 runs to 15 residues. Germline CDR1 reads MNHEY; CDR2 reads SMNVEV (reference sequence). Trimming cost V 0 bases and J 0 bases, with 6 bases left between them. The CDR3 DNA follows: TGTGCCAGCAGTTTATCCCGGGGCTCTGGAAACACCATATATTTT. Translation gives CASSLSRGSGNTIYF.

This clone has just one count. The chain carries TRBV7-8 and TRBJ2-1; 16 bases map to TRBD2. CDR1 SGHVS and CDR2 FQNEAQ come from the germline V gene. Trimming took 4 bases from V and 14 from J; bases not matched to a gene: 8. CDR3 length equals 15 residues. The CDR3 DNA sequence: TGTGCCAGCAGCTCAGGGACTAGCGGGAGGGCCGGTGAGTTCTTC. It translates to CASSSGTSGRAGEFF.

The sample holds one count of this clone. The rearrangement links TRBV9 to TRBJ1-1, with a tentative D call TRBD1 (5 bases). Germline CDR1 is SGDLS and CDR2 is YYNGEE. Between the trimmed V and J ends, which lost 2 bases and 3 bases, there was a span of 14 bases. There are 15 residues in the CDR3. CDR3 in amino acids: CASSVLAGGYTEAFF. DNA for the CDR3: TGTGCCAGCAGCGTCCTGGCGGGGGGGTACACTGAAGCTTTCTTT. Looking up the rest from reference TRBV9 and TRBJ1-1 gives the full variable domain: DSGVTQTPKHLITATGQRVTLRCSPRSGDLSVYWYQQSLDQGLQFLIQYYNGEERAKGNILERFSAQQFPDLHSELNLSSLELGDSALYFCASSVLAGGYTEAFFGQGTRLTVV.

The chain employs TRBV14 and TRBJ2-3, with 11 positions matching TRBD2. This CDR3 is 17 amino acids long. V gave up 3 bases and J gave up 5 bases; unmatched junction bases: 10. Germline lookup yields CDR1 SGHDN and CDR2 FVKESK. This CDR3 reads CASSHVFSGRARDTQYF. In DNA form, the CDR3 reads TGTGCCAGCAGCCATGTGTTTAGCGGGAGGGCCAGAGATACGCAGTATTTT.